The 15 T cell receptor beta chains presented below share a single source sample, sequenced in a study of blood T cell repertoires in COVID-19. The method was immunoSEQ multiplex PCR; TCRdb's version includes in-frame clones alone and lacks a portion of them. In the table there are 100,000 to 120,000 clones, roughly 80% of which are singletons. The material sequenced was peripheral blood. Source of these receptors: an elderly woman with acute or convalescent COVID-19.

The rearrangement joins TRBV5-1 to TRBJ2-3; 10 positions match TRBD2. Germline CDR1 is SGHRS and CDR2 is YFSETQ. After removal of 0 bases from V and 0 bases from J, the junction contained 4 bases not matched to a gene. The CDR3 is 17 amino acids. As DNA, the CDR3 is TGCGCCAGCAGCTTGGCACTAGCGGGGCCTAGCACAGATACGCAGTATTTT. As protein: CASSLALAGPSTDTQYF.

DNA of the CDR3: TGTGCCAGCAGTGAACTGATGACAGGGAGGAACATTCAGTACTTC. This gives the protein CASSELMTGRNIQYF. The chain carries TRBV6-1 and TRBJ2-4, with D possibly being TRBD1 (7 bases). V dropped 2 bases and J dropped 7 bases, with 15 bases sitting between them. The CDR3 is made up of 15 amino acids. Germline assignment: CDR1 MNHNS and CDR2 SASEGT.

The gene calls are TRBV7-2 and TRBJ1-5; the match to TRBD1 covers 7 bases. V lost 5 bases, J lost 6 bases, and 7 bases stayed unmatched. The CDR3 loop spans 14 amino acids. Germline V lookup: CDR1 SGHTA, CDR2 FQGNSA. The CDR3 protein is CASSPQGGGQPQHF. In nucleotides, the CDR3 is TGTGCCAGCAGCCCCCAGGGGGGCGGTCAGCCCCAGCATTTT.

This clone has a handful of counts. The chain recombines TRBV6-4 with TRBJ1-1; no clear D gene. This CDR3 has 13 amino acids. CDR1 and CDR2 (germline): MRHNA, SNTAGT. V gave up 5 bases and J gave up 3 bases, with 10 bases separating them. The CDR3 sequence is CASSLRLDTEAFF. In DNA, the CDR3 is TGTGCCAGCAGTCTTCGGTTGGACACTGAAGCTTTCTTT.

The chain recombines TRBV19 with TRBJ2-2, with 8 nucleotides matching TRBD2. V shed 3 bases, J shed 7 bases, and the junction held 4 bases outside the gene matches. The CDR3 contains 14 residues. Germline values: CDR1 LNHDA, CDR2 SQIVND (reference sequence). The CDR3 DNA is TGTGCCAGTAGTATCCTAGCGGGCGGCGGGGAGCTGTTTTTT. Translating gives CASSILAGGGELFF.

The rearrangement links TRBV19 to TRBJ2-7, with D hard to call. V lost 3 bases to trimming and J lost 1 base, with 7 bases between them. CDR1 LNHDA and CDR2 SQIVND come from the germline V gene (reference sequence). The CDR3 totals 13 residues. The CDR3 protein is CASSIRYSYEQYF. DNA for the CDR3: TGTGCCAGTAGTATTCGTTATTCCTACGAGCAGTACTTC.

The V gene is TRBV7-2, the J gene TRBJ2-4; 13 positions agree with TRBD2. The CDR3 contains 15 residues. The V segment lost 5 bases and the J segment 6 bases; nucleotides outside the gene matches: 4. Germline V gene data show CDR1 as SGHTA and CDR2 as FQGNSA. The CDR3 loop reads CASSQLAGGLNIQYF. The DNA for the CDR3 is TGTGCCAGCAGCCAACTAGCGGGAGGGCTAAACATTCAGTACTTC. The whole variable domain, remainder taken from reference TRBV7-2 and TRBJ2-4, is GAGVSQSPSNKVTEKGKDVELRCDPISGHTALYWYRQSLGQGLEFLIYFQGNSAPDKSGLPSDRFSAERTGGSVSTLTIQRTQQEDSAVYLCASSQLAGGLNIQYFGAGTRLSVL.

This clone was picked up a small number of times. The chain combines TRBV10-3 with TRBJ2-1; the match to TRBD2 covers 11 bases. After removal of 5 bases from V and 4 bases from J, the junction contained 4 bases not matched to a gene. Germline CDR1 ENHRY, CDR2 SYGVKD. The CDR3 runs 15 residues. The CDR3 region has the DNA TGTGCCATCAGTACCCTAGCGGGGGGATACAATGAGCAGTTCTTC. Translation gives CAISTLAGGYNEQFF.

The genes are TRBV18 and TRBJ1-1; perhaps TRBD1 as D (6 bases). CDR3 length: 16 residues. Deletions cut 2 bases from V and 5 bases from J, with 18 bases between. Germline-derived CDR1 and CDR2 are KGHSH and LQKENI. Here the CDR3 reads CASSPALAGAGTEAFF. The CDR3 coding sequence is TGTGCCAGCTCACCAGCGTTGGCAGGGGCAGGAACTGAAGCTTTCTTT.

The gene calls are TRBV10-3 and TRBJ2-5, with 7 bases lining up with TRBD1. Germline CDR1 is ENHRY and CDR2 is SYGVKD. Trimming took 7 bases from V and 4 from J; bases not matched to a gene: 6. This CDR3 is 13 amino acids long. The CDR3 protein is CAINWDSGETQYF. The CDR3 coding sequence is TGTGCCATCAATTGGGACAGCGGAGAGACCCAGTACTTC.

The rearrangement joins TRBV7-2 to TRBJ1-6, with D perhaps matching TRBD1 (6 bases). The ends were cut back, 4 bases at V and 6 bases at J, with 25 bases in the middle. Looked up from germline, CDR1 is SGHTA and CDR2 is FQGNSA. This CDR3 is built from 19 residues. The chain's CDR3 is CASSSSVRGGAPGNSPLHF. The CDR3 DNA reads TGTGCCAGCAGCTCCTCGGTTCGAGGGGGGGCACCCGGTAATTCACCCCTCCACTTT.

In this sample, this clone turned up once. The rearrangement links TRBV3-1 (or the pseudogene TRBV3-2) to TRBJ1-5; possibly TRBD1 for D (5 bases). CDR1 and CDR2 from the germline V gene are LGHDT and YNNKEL (reference sequence). The CDR3 runs 13 residues. Trimming cost V 4 bases and J 4 bases, with 8 bases left between them. For the CDR3, the DNA is TGTGCCAGCAGCCTCAGGGATAATCAGCCCCAGCATTTT. It is translated as CASSLRDNQPQHF.

This clone has a single count. CDR3 protein: CASSSGQGREQYV. The DNA for the CDR3 is TGTGCCAGCAGTTCTGGACAGGGACGCGAGCAGTACGTC. The chain uses TRBV12-3 or TRBV12-4 and TRBJ2-7; 8 bases fit TRBD1. This CDR3 is built from 13 residues. V trimming: 4 bases; J trimming: 6 bases; junction bases outside the gene matches: 5.

The V call is TRBV24-1, the J call TRBJ2-3; TRBD1 matches at 10 bases. The germline gives CDR1 KGHDR, CDR2 SFDVKD. The CDR3 extends over 14 amino acids. V lost 9 bases, J lost 5 bases, and 7 bases stayed unmatched. The CDR3 loop reads CATAGTGALDTQYF. The CDR3 coding sequence is TGTGCCACCGCTGGGACAGGGGCGCTAGATACGCAGTATTTT.

This clone was observed a few times. This rearrangement joins TRBV19 to TRBJ1-1; possibly TRBD1 for D (5 bases). V dropped 6 bases and J dropped 1 base, with 18 bases sitting between them. Per the germline V gene, CDR1 is LNHDA and CDR2 is SQIVND (reference sequence). This CDR3 has 16 residues. The CDR3 loop reads CASSQYSGPTNTEAFF. The DNA for the CDR3 is TGTGCCAGTAGCCAGTACTCAGGGCCCACGAACACTGAAGCTTTCTTT.